Listed here are 5 T cell receptor beta chains from one sample, sequenced in a study of molecular identifiers for immune sequencing clone quantification. Each CDR3 protein is one row after TCRdb ran MiXCR on the PCR reads. The sample records about 89,000 distinct CDR3 sequences, around 17% being singletons. The sample taken for sequencing was naive CD8+ T cells from blood, with Jurkat cell RNA spiked in. Subset described: FACS-sorted CD8+CD4-CCR7+CD45RA+ naive T cells. The receptors stem from a human donor in good health. Some libraries in this study had Jurkat cell RNA spiked in.

Ten or more counts support this clonotype. This rearrangement joins TRBV19 to TRBJ2-2; TRBD2 is a possible D gene (5 bases). Germline CDR1 reads LNHDA; CDR2 reads SQIVND (reference sequence). Between the trimmed V and J ends, which lost 5 bases and 0 bases, there was a span of 7 bases. The CDR3 runs 14 residues. The CDR3, as DNA: TGTGCCAGTAGTCACGGGACGAACACCGGGGAGCTGTTTTTT. Translated: CASSHGTNTGELFF.

This clonotype was counted at least ten times. This chain joins TRBV27 and TRBJ2-6, with 7 nucleotides matching TRBD1. The CDR3 runs to 17 residues. The trim removed 6 bases at V and 2 bases at J, leaving 10 bases unmatched. CDR1 and CDR2 from the germline V gene are MNHEY and SMNVEV (reference sequence). CDR3 amino acids: CASSTDRIRPGANVLTF. In DNA, the CDR3 is TGTGCCAGCAGCACGGACAGGATCCGTCCTGGGGCCAACGTCCTGACTTTC.

With respect to this clonotype: A single base separates this from a much larger clone, so it may be a read error. The V gene is TRBV6-2 or TRBV6-3, the J gene TRBJ2-7, with D maybe TRBD1 (8 bases). The length of the CDR3 is 13 residues. Germline values: CDR1 MNHEY, CDR2 SVGEGT. Here the CDR3 reads CASSADRDYGQYF. For the CDR3, the DNA is TGTGCCAGCAGTGCGGACAGGGACTACGGGCAGTACTTC.

This clonotype appeared many times. The chain joins TRBV5-4 to TRBJ1-4; TRBD1 is a possible D gene (6 bases). Germline V CDR1 and CDR2: SGHNT, YYREEE (reference sequence). Deletions cut 4 bases from V and 7 bases from J, with 20 bases between. The CDR3 extends over 16 amino acids. Here the CDR3 reads CASSPQTGTYIEKLFF. The CDR3 DNA sequence: TGTGCCAGCAGCCCACAGACCGGGACATATATTGAAAAACTGTTTTTT.

This clonotype was counted many times. V is TRBV7-6 and J is TRBJ2-1; TRBD1 matches 9 bases. Unmatched junction bases numbered 8, after V lost 1 base and J lost 7 bases. Germline V CDR1 and CDR2: SGHVS, FNYEAQ. The CDR3 length is 16 residues. For the CDR3, the DNA is TGTGCCAGCAGCTTAGGTCCTGGGACAGGGTTGAATGAGCAGTTCTTC. Translating gives CASSLGPGTGLNEQFF.